This T cell receptor beta chain was recovered during a study of response to subunit inactivated influenza vaccine. Findings of the study overall: The authors suggested that every seasonal influenza vaccination recruits few new T cells.

To note about this clonotype: Its antigen is undetermined.

Via MiXCR, TCRdb re-called the RT-PCR reads, giving one row per CDR3 protein. The data show 530,000 or so distinct CDR3 sequences, about 15% seen once. The CDR3 sequence is 14 residues long. V trimming: 4 bases; J trimming: 5 bases; junction bases outside the gene matches: 6. CDR1 and CDR2 from the germline V gene are SGHVS and FQNEAQ. This receptor was taken from a man in his fifties or sixties who received an inactivated influenza vaccine. The chain couples TRBV7-8 to TRBJ2-5, with 8 bases aligning to TRBD2. The specimen was PBMCs from blood, collected 11 to 12 days after vaccination. As DNA, the CDR3 is TGTGCCAGCAGCTCCAGCTCGGGAGGGGAGACCCAGTACTTC. Amino acid sequence: CASSSSSGGETQYF.